This paragraph covers one T cell receptor beta chain sequence. Unmatched junction bases numbered 6, after V lost 2 bases and J lost 1 base. CDR3 size: 16 residues. From germline, CDR1 is SGDLS and CDR2 YYNGEE. Sequencing used immunoSEQ multiplex PCR; TCRdb keeps in-frame clones, though not all of them. The data hold a few hundred thousand clones, with roughly nine tenths observed a single time. The data originate from a study of blood T cell repertoires in COVID-19. The rearrangement links TRBV9 to TRBJ2-5; 9 nucleotides match TRBD2. The TCR comes from a woman aged 40 to 49 who had recovered from COVID-19. The sample consisted of peripheral blood. CDR3 sequence: CASSVSVGLAQETQYF. In nucleotides, the CDR3 is TGTGCCAGCAGCGTTTCTGTGGGACTAGCCCAAGAGACCCAGTACTTC. Full variable domain (remainder filled in from reference TRBV9 and TRBJ2-5): DSGVTQTPKHLITATGQRVTLRCSPRSGDLSVYWYQQSLDQGLQFLIQYYNGEERAKGNILERFSAQQFPDLHSELNLSSLELGDSALYFCASSVSVGLAQETQYFGPGTRLLVL.